This paragraph reports one T cell receptor beta chain. Ten or more counts support this clonotype. The antigen it binds to is not known. Base qualities are missing; no much larger clone stands one base away. Sequencing relied on an Illumina NovaSeq 6000. Synthesis of TCR cDNA relied on 5'RACE template switching, a step that introduced a universal primer site along with unique molecular identifiers. cDNA synthesis was primed from both the TCR alpha and TCR beta constant segments. Library amplification used two PCR steps, and the second PCR step added sample barcodes and sequencing adapters. Sequencing of the libraries was done on either Illumina HiSeq 2500 (2x100 bp) or NovaSeq (2x150 bp). Under the source paper's analysis protocol: MIGEC handled demultiplexing of reads and collapsing into UMI consensus sequences, while MiXCR performed V(D)J alignment. Vaccine-responding clonotypes were defined with edgeR using replicate PBMC samples, requiring FDR below 0.01 and a log2 fold change above 5 up to day 15. Bulk clonotypes were assigned CD4 or CD8 identity according to which sequenced CD4 or CD8 repertoire held them at higher abundance. TCRdb passed the public sequencing reads through fastp at Q25 and MiXCR, retaining productive beta sequences. Duplicate CDR3 protein sequences are folded into a single record with the most common DNA and genes. The V and J calls shown here were made by TCRdb, not taken from the authors' results. The sample yields about 320,000 distinct CDR3 sequences; 9.5% to 15% were counted once. Of the sample, about 3% is held by the ten largest clones.

This specimen's treatment or condition label, per the study, means: live attenuated yellow fever vaccine strain. A standard Ficoll-Paque protocol was used to isolate PBMCs from peripheral blood. Dynabeads CD4 and CD8 positive selection kits were used to isolate CD4 and CD8 T-cell fractions. RNA was extracted with TriZol from bulk PBMCs, CD4 and CD8 fractions, and dextramer-positive and dextramer-negative fractions. This specimen comes from a study of T cells after yellow fever vaccination (dated by TCRdb to about 2019). In terms of the full investigation: The SMART-Seq v4 Ultra Low Input RNA kit was used to prepare libraries from fractions with low cell numbers. Bulk TCR alpha and beta repertoires were sequenced longitudinally to track T-cell clones before and after primary and booster YFV17D yellow fever vaccination. Two healthy male donors made up the cohort, one aged 18 to 29 years and the other aged 30 to 40 years. Blood was drawn at multiple timepoints before and after primary and secondary immunization, with bulk PBMC replicates and cell subsets isolated.

For CDR1 and CDR2, the germline V gene (reference sequence) lists LNHNV and YYDKDF. The CDR3 has 16 amino acids, counting the end cysteine and phenylalanine. CDR3 DNA only is kept here, 48 bases in frame from base 1. V loses 1 base at its end and J loses 6 bases; junction bases beyond the gene matches: 2. The paper's findings and limits, for the study overall: Compared with the primary T-cell response, the secondary T-cell response was weaker but faster, peaking on day 5 rather than day 15. Because abundant contaminating clonotypes from the bulk population could be contained in FACS-sorted repertoires, computational filtering was required. Because only a couple of donors were included in the study, the extent to which the findings can be generalized is limited. A small share of clonotypes was detected in both CD4 and CD8 compartments, with the overlap likely arising from convergent recombination. Most clones expanded after primary vaccination were re-detected after the booster (almost 98% of CD4 and approximately 88% of CD8), suggesting broad memory maintenance.

The clonotype was recovered from a man aged 18 to 35 who received the YFV17D yellow fever vaccine. The sequenced sample was CD4+ T cells sorted from PBMCs, obtained 15 days after the yellow fever booster vaccination. The chain is encoded by TRBV15 joined to TRBJ2-1, and 14 junction bases match TRBD2. Here is the DNA: TGTGCCACCAGCAGAGGAGGACTAGCGGGGGGCAATGAGCAGTTCTTC. The encoded protein is CATSRGGLAGGNEQFF.